Described below is a single T cell receptor beta chain sequence and its context. The data belong to a study of beta chain features in type 1 diabetes. The length of the CDR3 is 14 residues. V was trimmed by 6 bases and J by 5 bases, leaving 16 bases between them. The germline V gene has CDR1 MDHEN and CDR2 SYDVKM. Reverse transcribing all isolated RNA meant expressed TCRB transcripts were sequenced. Profiling relied on immunoSEQ multiplex PCR, and the TCRdb table lists in-frame clones only, not all of them. The sample shows about 210,000 clones, approximately 10% of them seen only once. CD4+ naive, central memory, regulatory and stem cell-like memory subsets were isolated by sorting on CD45RO/CCR7/CD25/CD127/CD95/CD27. All sorted populations exceeded 95% purity.

The clonotype comes from a man younger than 35 in good health. The chain combines TRBV28 with TRBJ1-1; D gene unclear. Source material: central memory CD4+ T cells from blood. The CDR3 DNA is TGTGCCAGCAGCGTTGCGTCCCAGGAAACTGAAGCTTTCTTT. Residues: CASSVASQETEAFF.